The following is a T cell receptor beta chain sequence with its context. The data derive from a study of tumor-infiltrating lymphocytes in primary liver carcinoma. Blood RNA came from unsorted whole blood; germline DNA was also extracted. From roughly 0.5 ug total RNA, TCR beta cDNA was generated with a primer in the constant region. Generation of the TCR beta libraries relied on three nested multiplex PCR rounds using slightly modified ARM-PCR. Running around 9 cycles apiece, the first two PCR rounds relied on TRBV1-TRBV30 forward primers together with a C-beta reverse primer. TCRdb re-analysed the multiplex PCR reads in MiXCR, keeping a single row per CDR3 protein. The table lists about 310,000 distinct CDR3 sequences, about three fifths of them singletons. The CDR3 sequence is 15 residues long. CDR1 and CDR2 from the germline V gene are SGHDT and YYEEEE. V was pared by 0 bases and J by 5 bases, with 13 bases between.

The sample consisted of peripheral blood. The chain carries TRBV5-6 and TRBJ2-3; no definite D call. This clonotype was sampled from a woman in her twenties or thirties with primary liver carcinoma and hepatitis B virus infection. The CDR3 DNA reads TGTGCCAGCAGCTTGGACATAGGGATGGGAGATACGCAGTATTTT. Its translation is CASSLDIGMGDTQYF.